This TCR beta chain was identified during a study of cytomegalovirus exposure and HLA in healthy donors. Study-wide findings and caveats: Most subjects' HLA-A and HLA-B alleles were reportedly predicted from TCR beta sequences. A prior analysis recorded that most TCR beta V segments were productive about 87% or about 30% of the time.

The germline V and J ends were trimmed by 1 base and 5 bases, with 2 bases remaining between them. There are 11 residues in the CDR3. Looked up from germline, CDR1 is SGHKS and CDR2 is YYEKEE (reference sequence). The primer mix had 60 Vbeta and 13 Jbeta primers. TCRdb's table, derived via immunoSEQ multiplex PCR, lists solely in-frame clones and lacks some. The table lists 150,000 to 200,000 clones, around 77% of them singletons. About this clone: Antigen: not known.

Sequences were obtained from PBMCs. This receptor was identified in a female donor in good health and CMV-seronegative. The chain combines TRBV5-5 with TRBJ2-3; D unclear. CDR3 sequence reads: CASSLLDTQYF. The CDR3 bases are TGTGCCAGCAGCTTGCTAGATACGCAGTATTTT. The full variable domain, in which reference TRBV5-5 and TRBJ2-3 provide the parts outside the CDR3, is DAGVTQSPTHLIKTRGQQVTLRCSPISGHKSVSWYQQVLGQGPQFIFQYYEKEERGRGNFPDRFSARQFPNYSSELNVNALLLGDSALYLCASSLLDTQYFGPGTRLTVL.